The following is a TCR beta chain sequence with its context. Other DNA sequences from this sample encode an identical CDR3 as well. This sample stems from a study of Ad26.COV2.S vaccination and SARS-CoV-2 variants. The CDR3 consists of 16 residues. The V segment lost 0 bases and the J segment 3 bases; nucleotides outside the gene matches: 4. Germline-derived CDR1 and CDR2 are LGHNA and YSLEER. Documented treatment: roughly 20 received Ad26.COV2.S at low or high dose, single or two shots; 5 received placebo; per-sample allocation not given. It was on day 63 after the first vaccine or placebo injection that samples were taken. Clones were sequenced by immunoSEQ multiplex PCR, and TCRdb holds only the in-frame ones, with some missing. This table holds roughly 350,000 clones, around nine tenths found once.

The sample in question was peripheral blood, obtained in a trial of Ad26.COV2.S vaccine versus placebo. The origin of this receptor is a person between 18 and 65 years old who received the Ad26.COV2.S COVID-19 vaccine or a placebo. This chain joins TRBV4-3 and TRBJ2-3; 9 bases match TRBD2. This chain's CDR3 is CASSQDLLAGTDTQYF. As DNA, the CDR3 is TGCGCCAGCAGCCAAGATTTGCTAGCGGGGACAGATACGCAGTATTTT.